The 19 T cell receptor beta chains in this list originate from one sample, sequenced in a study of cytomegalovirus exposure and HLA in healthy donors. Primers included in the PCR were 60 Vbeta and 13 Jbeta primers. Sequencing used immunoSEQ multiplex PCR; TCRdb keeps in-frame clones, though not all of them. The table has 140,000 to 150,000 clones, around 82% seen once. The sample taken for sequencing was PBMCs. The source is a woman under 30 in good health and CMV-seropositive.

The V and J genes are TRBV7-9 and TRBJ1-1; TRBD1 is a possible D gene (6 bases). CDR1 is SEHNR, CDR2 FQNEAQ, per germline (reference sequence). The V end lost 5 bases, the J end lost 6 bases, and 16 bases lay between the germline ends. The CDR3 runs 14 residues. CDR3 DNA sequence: TGTGCCAGCAGCCGCGCAGGGGTGGATGCTGAAGCTTTCTTT. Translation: CASSRAGVDAEAFF.

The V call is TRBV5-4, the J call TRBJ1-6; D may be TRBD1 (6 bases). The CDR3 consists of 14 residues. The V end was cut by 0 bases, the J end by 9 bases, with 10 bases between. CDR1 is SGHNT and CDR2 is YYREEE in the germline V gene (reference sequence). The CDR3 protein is CASSLEDRRSPLHF. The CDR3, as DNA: TGTGCCAGCAGCTTGGAGGACAGACGTTCACCCCTCCACTTT.

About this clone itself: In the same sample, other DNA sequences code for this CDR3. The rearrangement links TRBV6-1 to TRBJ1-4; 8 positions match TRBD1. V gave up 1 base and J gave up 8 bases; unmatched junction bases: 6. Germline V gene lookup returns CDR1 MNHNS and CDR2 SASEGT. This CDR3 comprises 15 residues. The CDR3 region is CASSEGGTGREKLFF. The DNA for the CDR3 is TGTGCCAGCAGTGAAGGTGGGACAGGTCGCGAAAAACTGTTTTTT.

CDR3 bases: TGCGCCAGCAGCGCAGGGGGAATGAGCCAAGAGACCCAGTACTTC. Translation: CASSAGGMSQETQYF. The chain employs TRBV4-3 and TRBJ2-5, with 7 bases fitting TRBD1. Germline lookup yields CDR1 LGHNA and CDR2 YSLEER. There are 15 residues in the CDR3. Trimming took 5 bases from V and 1 from J; bases not matched to a gene: 7.

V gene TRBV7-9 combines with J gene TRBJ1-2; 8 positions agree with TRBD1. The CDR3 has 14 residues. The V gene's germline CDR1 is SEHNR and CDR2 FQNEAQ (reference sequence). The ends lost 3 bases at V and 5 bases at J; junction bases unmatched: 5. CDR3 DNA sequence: TGTGCCAGCAGCTTGTCGGACAGGGCATATGGCTACACCTTC. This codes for CASSLSDRAYGYTF.

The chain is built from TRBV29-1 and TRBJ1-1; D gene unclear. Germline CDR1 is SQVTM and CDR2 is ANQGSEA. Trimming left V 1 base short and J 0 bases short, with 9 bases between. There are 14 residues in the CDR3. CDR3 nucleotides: TGCAGCGTTGAAGTCCACAGCATGAACACTGAAGCTTTCTTT. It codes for CSVEVHSMNTEAFF.

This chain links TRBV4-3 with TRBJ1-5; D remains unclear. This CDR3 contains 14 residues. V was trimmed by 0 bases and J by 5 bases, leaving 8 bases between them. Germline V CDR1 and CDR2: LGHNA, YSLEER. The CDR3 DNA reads TGCGCCAGCAGCCAAGAGGTTAAGCATCAGCCCCAGCATTTT. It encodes CASSQEVKHQPQHF.

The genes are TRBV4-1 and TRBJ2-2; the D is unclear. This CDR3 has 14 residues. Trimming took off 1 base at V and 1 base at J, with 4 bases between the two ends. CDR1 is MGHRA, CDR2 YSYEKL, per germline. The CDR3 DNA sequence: TGCGCCAGCAGCCAAGTACAGAACACCGGGGAGCTGTTTTTT. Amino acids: CASSQVQNTGELFF.

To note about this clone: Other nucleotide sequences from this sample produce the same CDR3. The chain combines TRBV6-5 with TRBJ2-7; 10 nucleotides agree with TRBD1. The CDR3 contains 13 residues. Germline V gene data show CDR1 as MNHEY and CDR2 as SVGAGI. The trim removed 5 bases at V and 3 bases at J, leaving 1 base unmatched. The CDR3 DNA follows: TGTGCCAGCAGTCGGGACAGGGGCTACGAGCAGTACTTC. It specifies CASSRDRGYEQYF.

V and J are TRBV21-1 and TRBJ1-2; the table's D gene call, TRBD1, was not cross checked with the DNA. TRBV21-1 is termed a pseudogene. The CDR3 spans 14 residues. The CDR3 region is CASSKARQVYGYTF. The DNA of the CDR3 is TGTGCCAGCAGCAAAGCGCGACAGGTCTATGGCTACACCTTC.

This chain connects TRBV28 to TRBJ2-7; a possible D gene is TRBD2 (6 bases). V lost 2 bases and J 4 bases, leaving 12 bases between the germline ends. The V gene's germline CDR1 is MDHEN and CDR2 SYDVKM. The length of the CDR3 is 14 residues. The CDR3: CASSLDGGIYEQYF. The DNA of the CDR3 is TGTGCCAGCAGTTTAGATGGAGGGATTTACGAGCAGTACTTC.

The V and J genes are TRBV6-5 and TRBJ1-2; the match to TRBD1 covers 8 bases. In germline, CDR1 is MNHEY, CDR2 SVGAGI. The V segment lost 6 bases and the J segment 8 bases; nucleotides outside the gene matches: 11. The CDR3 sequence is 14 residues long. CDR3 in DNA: TGTGCCAGCAGGCCCATCGGACAGGGATGGGGCTACACCTTC. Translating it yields CASRPIGQGWGYTF.

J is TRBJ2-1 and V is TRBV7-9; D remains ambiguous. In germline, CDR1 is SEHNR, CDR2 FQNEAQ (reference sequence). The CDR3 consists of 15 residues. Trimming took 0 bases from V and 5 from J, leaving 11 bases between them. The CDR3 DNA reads TGTGCCAGCAGCTTAGCGCAACAGAAAAACAATGAGCAGTTCTTC. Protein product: CASSLAQQKNNEQFF. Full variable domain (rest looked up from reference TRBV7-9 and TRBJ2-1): DTGVSQNPRHKITKRGQNVTFRCDPISEHNRLYWYRQTLGQGPEFLTYFQNEAQLEKSRLLSDRFSAERPKGSFSTLEIQRTEQGDSAMYLCASSLAQQKNNEQFFGPGTRLTVL.

Here the CDR3 reads CASSQDQGADEQFF. CDR3 nucleotides: TGCGCCAGCAGCCAAGATCAAGGGGCGGATGAGCAGTTCTTC. The chain links TRBV4-1 to TRBJ2-1; a weak D match, TRBD1 (5 bases). The ends were cut back, 0 bases at V and 8 bases at J, with 11 bases in the middle. This CDR3 spans 14 amino acids. The germline V gene has CDR1 MGHRA and CDR2 YSYEKL.

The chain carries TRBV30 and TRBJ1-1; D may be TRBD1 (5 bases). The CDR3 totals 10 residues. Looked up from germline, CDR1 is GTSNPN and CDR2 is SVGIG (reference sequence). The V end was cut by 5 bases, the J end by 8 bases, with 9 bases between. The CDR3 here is CAWGGAEAFF. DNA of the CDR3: TGTGCCTGGGGCGGGGCAGAAGCTTTCTTT.

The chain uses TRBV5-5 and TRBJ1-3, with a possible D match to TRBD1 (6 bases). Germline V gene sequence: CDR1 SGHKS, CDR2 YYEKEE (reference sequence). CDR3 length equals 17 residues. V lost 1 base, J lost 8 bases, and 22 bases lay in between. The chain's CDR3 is CASSLTGRLIVEDTIYF. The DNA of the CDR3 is TGTGCCAGCAGCTTGACAGGGAGATTGATCGTGGAGGACACCATATATTTT.

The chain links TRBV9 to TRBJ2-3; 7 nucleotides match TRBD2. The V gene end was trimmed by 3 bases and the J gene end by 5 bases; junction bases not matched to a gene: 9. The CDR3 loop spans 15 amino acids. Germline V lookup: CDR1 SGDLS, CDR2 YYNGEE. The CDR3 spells CASSARGVEGDTQYF. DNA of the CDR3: TGTGCCAGCAGCGCCCGGGGGGTCGAGGGAGATACGCAGTATTTT.

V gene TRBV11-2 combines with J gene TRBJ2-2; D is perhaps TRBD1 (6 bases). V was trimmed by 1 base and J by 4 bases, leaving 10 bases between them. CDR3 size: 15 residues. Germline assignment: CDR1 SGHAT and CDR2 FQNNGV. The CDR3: CASSLGVRGTGELFF. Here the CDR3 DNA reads TGTGCCAGCAGCTTAGGCGTCAGGGGCACCGGGGAGCTGTTTTTT.

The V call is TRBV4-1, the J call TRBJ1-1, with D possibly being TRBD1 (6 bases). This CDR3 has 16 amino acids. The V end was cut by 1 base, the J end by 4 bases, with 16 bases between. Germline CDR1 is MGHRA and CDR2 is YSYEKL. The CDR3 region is CASSQAGHGEGTEAFF. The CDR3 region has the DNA TGCGCCAGCAGCCAAGCGGGACATGGGGAAGGCACTGAAGCTTTCTTT.